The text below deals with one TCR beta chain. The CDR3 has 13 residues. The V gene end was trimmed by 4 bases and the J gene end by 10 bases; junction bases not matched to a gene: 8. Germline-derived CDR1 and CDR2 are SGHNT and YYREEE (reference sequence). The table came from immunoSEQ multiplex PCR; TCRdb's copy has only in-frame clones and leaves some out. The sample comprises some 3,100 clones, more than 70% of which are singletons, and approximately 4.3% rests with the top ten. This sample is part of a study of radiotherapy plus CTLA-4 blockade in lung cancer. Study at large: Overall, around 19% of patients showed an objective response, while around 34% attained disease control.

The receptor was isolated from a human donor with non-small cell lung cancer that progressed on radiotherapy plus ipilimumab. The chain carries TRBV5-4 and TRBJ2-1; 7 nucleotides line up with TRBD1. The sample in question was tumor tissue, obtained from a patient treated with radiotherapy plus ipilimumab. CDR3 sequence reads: CASSPRQGREQFF. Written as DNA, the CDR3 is TGTGCCAGCAGCCCCCGACAGGGACGCGAGCAGTTCTTC.